A selection of T cell receptor beta chains follows, all from one sample in a study of response to subunit inactivated influenza vaccine. TCRdb reanalysed the RT-PCR reads using MiXCR and keeps one entry per CDR3 protein. The sample shows hundreds of thousands of distinct CDR3 sequences, around 13% of them seen only once. This specimen consisted of PBMCs from blood, obtained 14 days before vaccination. The receptors derive from a man aged 45-60 years who received an inactivated influenza vaccine. Each CDR3 is given with its conserved first and last residue. Fields, in order: V gene, D gene, J gene, clone size, CDR3 protein, CDR3 DNA. D genes are given only for firm matches. A row's size may be missing; if present it is once, few, many or a size class.

TRBV30	NA	TRBJ1-5	few	CAWSRQSNQPQHF	TGTGCCTGGAGCCGACAGAGCAATCAGCCCCAGCATTTT
TRBV3-1	TRBD1	TRBJ2-7	few	CASSQAGTGSSYEQYF	TGTGCCAGCAGCCAGGCCGGGACAGGGAGCTCCTACGAGCAGTACTTC
TRBV10-3	NA	TRBJ2-3	few	CAIKQDGTDTQYF	TGTGCCATTAAACAGGACGGAACAGATACGCAGTATTTT
TRBV7-2	TRBD2	TRBJ2-3	few	CASSRDYFTDTQYF	TGTGCCAGCAGCCGGGACTATTTTACAGATACGCAGTATTTT
TRBV12-3/TRBV12-4	TRBD2	TRBJ2-5	few	CASSFAAGASQETQYF	TGTGCCAGCAGTTTCGCCGCGGGAGCCTCCCAAGAGACCCAGTACTTC
TRBV9	NA	TRBJ2-3	few	CASSVLSNTDTQYF	TGTGCCAGCAGCGTATTGTCGAACACAGATACGCAGTATTTT
TRBV6-1	NA	TRBJ2-3	NA	CASQGLAPKAGTQYF	TGTGCCAGCCAGGGACTGGCGCCCAAGGCTGGTACGCAGTATTTT
TRBV5-5	NA	TRBJ1-4	few	CASSYGGVTNEKLFF	TGTGCCAGCAGCTACGGAGGGGTAACTAATGAAAAACTGTTTTTT
TRBV4-3	NA	TRBJ2-3	few	CASSRQDTDTQYF	TGCGCCAGCAGCCGCCAGGACACAGATACGCAGTATTTT
TRBV3-1	NA	TRBJ2-5	NA	CASSQGPETQYF	TGTGCCAGCAGCCAGGGTCCGGAGACCCAGTACTTC
TRBV5-6	NA	TRBJ1-1	many	CASSLYTVNTEAFF	TGTGCCAGCAGCTTGTACACAGTGAACACTGAAGCTTTCTTT
TRBV29-1	NA	TRBJ2-6	many	CSVDKSGANVLTF	TGCAGCGTTGATAAGTCCGGGGCCAACGTCCTGACTTTC
TRBV5-1	TRBD2	TRBJ2-1	few	CASTILAGGNNEQFF	TGCGCCAGCACCATACTAGCGGGAGGGAACAATGAGCAGTTCTTC
TRBV6-1	NA	TRBJ2-7	NA	CASRRGGLGWSSYEQYF	TGTGCCAGCAGGAGGGGGGGCCTAGGGTGGAGCTCCTACGAGCAGTACTTC